The entry below describes one TCR beta chain. The CDR3 extends 3 residues past the end of the read, so its final part is completed from the germline J gene. The data were obtained in a study of T cells in women clearing cervical HPV infection. Overall study context: Women with histologically confirmed HPV16-related CIN3 or worse, 2 with invasive cancer, served as cases. Blood came at first lesion visit for cases, post-clearance for controls.

The method was immunoSEQ multiplex PCR; TCRdb's version includes in-frame clones alone and lacks a portion of them. The data include some 46,000 clones; the top ten clones carry 35%. The CDR3 is 14 residues long. The trim removed 10 bases at V and 3 bases at J, leaving 6 bases unmatched. Germline V lookup: CDR1 LNHDA, CDR2 SQIVND (reference sequence). MY09/MY11 PCR detected cervical HPV DNA; dot-blot assigned genotypes. The sequencing input was blood buffy coat. The V gene is TRBV19, the J gene TRBJ2-1, with 10 positions matching TRBD2. This TCR derives from a woman between 18 and 75 years old with a cervical HPV16 infection that either progressed to CIN3+ or cleared (not recorded which). The CDR3 DNA, read in part, is TGTGCCACTGAAAAGCGGGGGGGCTACAATGAG. Its translation is CATEKRGGYNE. The CDR3 as a whole reads CATEKRGGYNEQFF.